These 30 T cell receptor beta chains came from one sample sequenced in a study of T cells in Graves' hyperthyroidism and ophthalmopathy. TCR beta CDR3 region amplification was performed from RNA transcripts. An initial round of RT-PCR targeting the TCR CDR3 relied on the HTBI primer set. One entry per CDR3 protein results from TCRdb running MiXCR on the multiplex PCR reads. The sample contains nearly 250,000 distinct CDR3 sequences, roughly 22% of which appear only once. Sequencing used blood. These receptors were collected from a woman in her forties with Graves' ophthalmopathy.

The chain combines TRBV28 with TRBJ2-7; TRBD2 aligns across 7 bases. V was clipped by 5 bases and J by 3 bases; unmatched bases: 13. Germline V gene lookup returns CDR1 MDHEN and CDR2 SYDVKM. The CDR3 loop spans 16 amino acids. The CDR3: CASSLNRGLTHYEQYF. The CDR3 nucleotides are TGTGCCAGCAGTCTCAACCGGGGACTAACCCACTACGAGCAGTACTTC.

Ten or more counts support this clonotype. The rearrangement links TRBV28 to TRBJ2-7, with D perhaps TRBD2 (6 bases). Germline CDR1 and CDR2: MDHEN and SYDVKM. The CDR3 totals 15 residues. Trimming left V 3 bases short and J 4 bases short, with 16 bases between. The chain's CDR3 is CASSFGGDLRYEQYF. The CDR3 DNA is TGTGCCAGCAGTTTCGGAGGGGACCTTCGATACGAGCAGTACTTC. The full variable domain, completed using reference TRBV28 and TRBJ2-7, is DVKVTQSSRYLVKRTGEKVFLECVQDMDHENMFWYRQDPGLGLRLIYFSYDVKMKEKGDIPEGYSVSREKKERFSLILESASTNQTSMYLCASSFGGDLRYEQYFGPGTRLTVT.

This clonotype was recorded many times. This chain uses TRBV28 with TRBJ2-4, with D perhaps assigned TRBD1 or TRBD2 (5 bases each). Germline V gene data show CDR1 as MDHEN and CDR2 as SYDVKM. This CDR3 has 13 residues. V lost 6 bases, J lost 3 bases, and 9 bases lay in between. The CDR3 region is CASSRGDKNIQYF. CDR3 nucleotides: TGTGCCAGCAGCCGGGGCGACAAAAACATTCAGTACTTC.

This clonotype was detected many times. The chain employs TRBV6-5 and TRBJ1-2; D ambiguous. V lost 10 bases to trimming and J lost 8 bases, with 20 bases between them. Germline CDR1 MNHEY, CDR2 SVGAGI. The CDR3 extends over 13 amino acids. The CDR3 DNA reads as TGTGCCACTTCACGGACGGGCAAGGACGGCTACACCTTC. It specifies CATSRTGKDGYTF.

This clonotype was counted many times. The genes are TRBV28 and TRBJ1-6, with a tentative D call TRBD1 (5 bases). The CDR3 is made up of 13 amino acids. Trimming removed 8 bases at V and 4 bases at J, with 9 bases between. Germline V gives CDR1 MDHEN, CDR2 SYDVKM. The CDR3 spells CASLGGYNSPLHF. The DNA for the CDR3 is TGTGCCAGCCTGGGGGGGTATAATTCACCCCTCCACTTT.

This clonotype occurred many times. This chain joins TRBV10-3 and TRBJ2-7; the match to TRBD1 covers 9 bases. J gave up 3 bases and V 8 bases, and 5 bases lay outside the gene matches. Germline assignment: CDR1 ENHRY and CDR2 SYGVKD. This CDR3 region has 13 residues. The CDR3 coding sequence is TGTGCCATCGCTCCGGGACAGGGCTACGAGCAGTACTTC. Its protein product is CAIAPGQGYEQYF.

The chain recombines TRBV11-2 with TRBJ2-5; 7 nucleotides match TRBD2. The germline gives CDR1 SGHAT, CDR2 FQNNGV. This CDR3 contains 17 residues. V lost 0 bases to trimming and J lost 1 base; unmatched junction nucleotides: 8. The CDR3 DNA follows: TGTGCCAGCAGCTTAGATCTGCGGGGGATACTCCAAGAGACCCAGTACTTC. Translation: CASSLDLRGILQETQYF. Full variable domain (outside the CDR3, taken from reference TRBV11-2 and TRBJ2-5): EAGVAQSPRYKIIEKRQSVAFWCNPISGHATLYWYQQILGQGPKLLIQFQNNGVVDDSQLPKDRFSAERLKGVDSTLKIQPAKLEDSAVYLCASSLDLRGILQETQYFGPGTRLLVL.

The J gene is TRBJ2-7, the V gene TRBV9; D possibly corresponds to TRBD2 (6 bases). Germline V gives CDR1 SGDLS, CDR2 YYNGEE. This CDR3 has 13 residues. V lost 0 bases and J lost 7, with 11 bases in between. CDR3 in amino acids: CASSVVTAGEQYF. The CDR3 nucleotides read TGTGCCAGCAGCGTAGTGACGGCGGGGGAGCAGTACTTC.

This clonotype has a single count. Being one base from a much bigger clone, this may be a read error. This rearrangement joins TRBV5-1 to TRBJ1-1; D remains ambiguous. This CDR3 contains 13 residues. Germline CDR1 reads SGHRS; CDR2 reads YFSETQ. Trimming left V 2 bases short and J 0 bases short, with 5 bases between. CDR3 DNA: TGCGCCAGCAGCTTCTCCGTGAACACTGAAGCTTTCTTT. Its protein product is CASSFSVNTEAFF.

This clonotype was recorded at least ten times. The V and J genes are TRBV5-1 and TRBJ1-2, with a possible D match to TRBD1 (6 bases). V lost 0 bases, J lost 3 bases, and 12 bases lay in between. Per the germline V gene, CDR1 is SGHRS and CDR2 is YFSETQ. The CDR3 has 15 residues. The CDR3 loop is CASSLGQAEDYGYTF. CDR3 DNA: TGCGCCAGCAGCTTGGGACAGGCCGAGGACTATGGCTACACCTTC.

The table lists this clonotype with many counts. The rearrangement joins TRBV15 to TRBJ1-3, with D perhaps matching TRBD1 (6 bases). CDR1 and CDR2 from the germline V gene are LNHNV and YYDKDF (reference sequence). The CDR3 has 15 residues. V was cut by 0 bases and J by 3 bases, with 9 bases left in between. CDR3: CATSRDRTVGNTIYF. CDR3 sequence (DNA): TGTGCCACCAGCAGAGATAGGACAGTTGGAAACACCATATATTTT. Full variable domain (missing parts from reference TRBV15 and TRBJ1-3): DAMVIQNPRYQVTQFGKPVTLSCSQTLNHNVMYWYQQKSSQAPKLLFHYYDKDFNNEADTPDNFQSRRPNTSFCFLDIRSPGLGDTAMYLCATSRDRTVGNTIYFGEGSWLTVV.

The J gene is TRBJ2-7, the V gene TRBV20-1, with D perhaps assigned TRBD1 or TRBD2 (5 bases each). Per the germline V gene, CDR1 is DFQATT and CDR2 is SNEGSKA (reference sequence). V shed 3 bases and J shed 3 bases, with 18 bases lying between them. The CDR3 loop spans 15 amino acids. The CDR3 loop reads CSASGGVGRDYEQYF. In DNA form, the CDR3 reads TGCAGTGCTAGTGGGGGTGTGGGCAGGGACTACGAGCAGTACTTC.

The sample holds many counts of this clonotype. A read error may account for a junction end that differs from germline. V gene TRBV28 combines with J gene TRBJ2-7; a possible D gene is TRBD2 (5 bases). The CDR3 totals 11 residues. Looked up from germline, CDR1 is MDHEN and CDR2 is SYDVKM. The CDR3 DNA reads TGTGCCAGCAGCCGGGGTGCTATCCTATTGTTC. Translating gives CASSRGAILLF. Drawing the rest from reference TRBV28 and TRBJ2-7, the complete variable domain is DVKVTQSSRYLVKRTGEKVFLECVQDMDHENMFWYRQDPGLGLRLIYFSYDVKMKEKGDIPEGYSVSREKKERFSLILESASTNQTSMYLCASSRGAILLFGPGTRLTVT.

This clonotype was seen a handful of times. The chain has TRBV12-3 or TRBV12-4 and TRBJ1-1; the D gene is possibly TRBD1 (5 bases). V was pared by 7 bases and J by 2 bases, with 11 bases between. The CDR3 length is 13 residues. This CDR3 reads CASNPQGNTEAFF. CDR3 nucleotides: TGTGCCAGCAATCCCCAGGGAAACACTGAAGCTTTCTTT.

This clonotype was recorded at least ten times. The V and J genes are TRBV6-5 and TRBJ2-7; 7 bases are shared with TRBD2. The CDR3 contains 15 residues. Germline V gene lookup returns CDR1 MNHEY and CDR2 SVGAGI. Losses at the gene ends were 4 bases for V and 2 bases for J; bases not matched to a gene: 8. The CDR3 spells CASSSPTSSAYEQYF. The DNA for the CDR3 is TGTGCCAGCAGTTCCCCGACTAGCTCGGCCTACGAGCAGTACTTC.

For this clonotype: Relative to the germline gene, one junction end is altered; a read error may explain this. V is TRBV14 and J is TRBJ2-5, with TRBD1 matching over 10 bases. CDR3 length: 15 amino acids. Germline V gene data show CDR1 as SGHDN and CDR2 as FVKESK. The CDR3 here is CTSSQWGTGEKTQYF. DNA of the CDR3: TGTACCAGCAGCCAGTGGGGGACAGGGGAGAAGACCCAGTACTTC.

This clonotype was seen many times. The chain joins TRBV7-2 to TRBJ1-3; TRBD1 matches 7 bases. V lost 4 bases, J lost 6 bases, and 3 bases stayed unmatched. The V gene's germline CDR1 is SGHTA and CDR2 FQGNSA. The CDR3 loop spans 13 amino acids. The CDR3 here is CASSSTGENTIYF. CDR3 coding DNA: TGTGCCAGCAGCTCCACAGGGGAAAACACCATATATTTT.

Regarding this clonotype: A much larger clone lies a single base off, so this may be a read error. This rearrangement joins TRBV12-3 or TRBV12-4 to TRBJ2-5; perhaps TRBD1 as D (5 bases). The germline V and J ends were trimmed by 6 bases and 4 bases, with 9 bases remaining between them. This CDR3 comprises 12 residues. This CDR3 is CASRQRGETQYF. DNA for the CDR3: TGTGCCAGCAGGCAAAGGGGAGAGACCCAGTACTTC.

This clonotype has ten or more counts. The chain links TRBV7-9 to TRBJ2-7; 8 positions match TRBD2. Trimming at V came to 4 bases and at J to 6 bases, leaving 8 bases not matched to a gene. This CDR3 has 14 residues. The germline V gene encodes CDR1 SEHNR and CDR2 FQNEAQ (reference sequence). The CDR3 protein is CASSSSGRSGEQYF. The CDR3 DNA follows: TGTGCCAGCAGCTCAAGCGGGAGATCCGGCGAGCAGTACTTC.

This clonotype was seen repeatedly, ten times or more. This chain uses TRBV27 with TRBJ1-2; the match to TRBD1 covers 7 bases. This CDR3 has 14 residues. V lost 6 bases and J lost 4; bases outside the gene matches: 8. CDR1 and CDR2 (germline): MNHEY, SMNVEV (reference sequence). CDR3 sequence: CASRRSGTVYGYTF. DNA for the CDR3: TGTGCCAGCAGGAGGTCCGGGACAGTCTATGGCTACACCTTC.

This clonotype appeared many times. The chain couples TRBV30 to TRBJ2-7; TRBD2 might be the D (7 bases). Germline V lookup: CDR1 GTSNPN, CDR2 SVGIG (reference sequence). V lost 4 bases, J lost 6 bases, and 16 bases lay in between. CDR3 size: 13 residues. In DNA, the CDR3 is TGTGCCTGGACGGGGGCGGGAGCAGGCGAGCAGTACTTC. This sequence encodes CAWTGAGAGEQYF.

This chain's CDR3 is CASSISHLAANSYEQYF. DNA of the CDR3: TGTGCCAGTAGTATCTCCCATCTAGCGGCGAACTCCTACGAGCAGTACTTC. The V call is TRBV19, the J call TRBJ2-7, with 7 bases identical to TRBD2. Germline V gene lookup returns CDR1 LNHDA and CDR2 SQIVND (reference sequence). The CDR3 has 17 residues. Trimming removed 3 bases from V and 0 bases from J; junction bases left unmatched: 11.

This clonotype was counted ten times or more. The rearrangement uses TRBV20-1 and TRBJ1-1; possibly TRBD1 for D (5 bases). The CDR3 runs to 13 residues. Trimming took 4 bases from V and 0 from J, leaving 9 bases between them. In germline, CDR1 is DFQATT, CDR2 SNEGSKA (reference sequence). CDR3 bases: TGCAGTGCTAAGGGGAACCTGAACACTGAAGCTTTCTTT. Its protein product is CSAKGNLNTEAFF.

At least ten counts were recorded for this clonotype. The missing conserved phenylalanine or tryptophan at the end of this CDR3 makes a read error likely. DNA of the CDR3: TGTGCCAGTAGTATTACCGGGACAGGGATCCCAGAGACCCAGTACGTC. Protein sequence: CASSITGTGIPETQYV. This sequence joins TRBV19 and TRBJ2-5; 9 bases fit TRBD1. This CDR3 is built from 16 residues. From germline, CDR1 is LNHDA and CDR2 SQIVND (reference sequence). Trimming cost V 3 bases and J 4 bases; bases outside gene matches: 9.

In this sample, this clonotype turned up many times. CDR3 bases: TGTGCCAGCAGCCCCCCCAGGGTGGGAATGAACACTGAAGCTTTCTTT. Protein: CASSPPRVGMNTEAFF. V gene TRBV11-2 combines with J gene TRBJ1-1; D is perhaps TRBD1 (5 bases). In germline, CDR1 is SGHAT, CDR2 FQNNGV. The CDR3 has 16 amino acids. V lost 5 bases and J 0 bases, leaving 16 bases between the germline ends.

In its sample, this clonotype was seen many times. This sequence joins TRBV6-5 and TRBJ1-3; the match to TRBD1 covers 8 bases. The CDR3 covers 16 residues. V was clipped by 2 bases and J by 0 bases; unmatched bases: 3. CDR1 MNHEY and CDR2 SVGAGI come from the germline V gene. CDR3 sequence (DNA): TGTGCCAGCAGTTACGGACAGGGAACCTCTGGAAACACCATATATTTT. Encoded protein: CASSYGQGTSGNTIYF.

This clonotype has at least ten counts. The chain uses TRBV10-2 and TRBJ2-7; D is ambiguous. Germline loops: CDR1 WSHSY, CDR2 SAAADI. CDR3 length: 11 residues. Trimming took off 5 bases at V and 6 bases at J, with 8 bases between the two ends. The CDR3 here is CASSQDFEQYF. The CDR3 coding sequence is TGCGCCAGCAGTCAAGATTTCGAGCAGTACTTC.

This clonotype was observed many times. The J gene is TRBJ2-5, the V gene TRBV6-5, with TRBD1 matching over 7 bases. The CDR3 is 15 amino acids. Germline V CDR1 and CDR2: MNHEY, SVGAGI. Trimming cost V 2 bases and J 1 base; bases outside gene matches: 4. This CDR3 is CASSYLGTAQETQYF. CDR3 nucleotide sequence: TGTGCCAGCAGTTACCTAGGGACAGCCCAAGAGACCCAGTACTTC.

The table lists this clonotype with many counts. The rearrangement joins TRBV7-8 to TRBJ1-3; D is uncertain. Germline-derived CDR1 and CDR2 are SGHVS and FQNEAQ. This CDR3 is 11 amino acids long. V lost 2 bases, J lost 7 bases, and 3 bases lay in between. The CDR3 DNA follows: TGTGCCAGCAGCTTACATAACACCATATATTTT. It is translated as CASSLHNTIYF.

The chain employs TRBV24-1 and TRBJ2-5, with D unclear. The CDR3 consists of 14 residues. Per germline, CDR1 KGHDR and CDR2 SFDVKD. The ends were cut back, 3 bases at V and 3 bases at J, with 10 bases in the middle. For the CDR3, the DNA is TGTGCCACCAGTGATCCCGGTACAGAAGAGACCCAGTACTTC. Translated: CATSDPGTEETQYF.